A single sample gave rise to the 7 T cell receptor beta chains below, sequenced in a study of persistence of HIV-infected CD4 T cells (TCRdb year 2020). This specimen's treatment or condition label, interpreted: suppressive antiretroviral therapy. A pool of overlapping HIV-1 Gag 15-mer peptides was used at 0.8 to 1 ug per peptide per mL for cell stimulation. Nonresponding CD40L-negative CD69-negative CD45RO-high memory CD4+ T cells were sorted as memory populations depleted of antigen-responding cells. Antigen specificity for these receptors is unknown. The immunoSEQ hsTCRB assay version 4 in survey mode was used to sequence TCRbeta repertoires from genomic DNA. Not all clones reach the TCRdb copy of this immuneACCESS table, which keeps in-frame sequences only. Checked studies attribute under half of the gap to unresolved V genes and leave the rest unexplained. The sample table contains about 36,000 clones; only one count was recorded for about 84% of them. The ten top clones hold 5.4% of the sample.

The specimen comprised cultured CD4+ T cells from PBMCs, sampled from a patient who received antiretroviral therapy. Sample cell subset or site, as interpreted from the label and publication: CD40L-CD69- CD45RO-high memory CD4 T cells not responding to Gag peptides. The receptors originated from an adult with HIV. The donor label of this sample is uncertain.

The chain is built from TRBV6-5 and TRBJ2-7; 7 positions agree with TRBD1. This CDR3 contains 12 residues. CDR1 is MNHEY, CDR2 SVGAGI, per germline. After removal of 6 bases from V and 6 bases from J, the junction contained 5 bases not matched to a gene. DNA for the CDR3: TGTGCCAGCAGGGCTACAGGGGTCGAGCAGTACTTC. It specifies CASRATGVEQYF.

The chain carries TRBV5-6 and TRBJ1-2; TRBD1 is a possible D gene (6 bases). The CDR3 has 13 residues. The germline V gene encodes CDR1 SGHDT and CDR2 YYEEEE. Trimming stripped 4 bases from V and 0 bases from J, with 7 bases between. The CDR3 reads CASSRTANYGYTF. The CDR3 DNA sequence: TGTGCCAGCAGCCGGACAGCTAACTATGGCTACACCTTC. The full variable domain, with the rest looked up from reference TRBV5-6 and TRBJ1-2, is DAGVTQSPTHLIKTRGQQVTLRCSPKSGHDTVSWYQQALGQGPQFIFQYYEEEERQRGNFPDRFSGHQFPNYSSELNVNALLLGDSALYLCASSRTANYGYTFGSGTRLTVV.

In this sample, this clone turned up once. The CDR3 reads CASSQDKEGRRNEQFF. CDR3 bases: TGTGCCAGCAGCCAAGATAAGGAAGGACGGAGAAATGAGCAGTTCTTC. The chain carries TRBV14 and TRBJ2-1; D gene unclear. Trimming removed 0 bases at V and 7 bases at J, with 16 bases between. Germline V gene lookup returns CDR1 SGHDN and CDR2 FVKESK. CDR3 size: 16 residues. Using reference TRBV14 and TRBJ2-1 for the parts outside the CDR3, the full variable domain is EAGVTQFPSHSVIEKGQTVTLRCDPISGHDNLYWYRRVMGKEIKFLLHFVKESKQDESGMPNNRFLAERTGGTYSTLKVQPAELEDSGVYFCASSQDKEGRRNEQFFGPGTRLTVL.

V gene TRBV5-3 combines with J gene TRBJ1-4; possible D gene TRBD1, 5 bases. TRBV5-3 is annotated as an ORF whose role is uncertain. V lost 8 bases, J lost 7 bases, and 15 bases lay in between. The CDR3 contains 13 residues. The CDR3 spells CARVPGRGEKLFF. In DNA form, the CDR3 reads TGTGCCAGGGTACCGGGAAGGGGTGAAAAACTGTTTTTT.

The rearrangement links TRBV5-4 to TRBJ1-2; D is undetermined. The CDR3 consists of 14 residues. The ends were cut back, 0 bases at V and 0 bases at J, with 6 bases in the middle. CDR1 SGHNT and CDR2 YYREEE come from the germline V gene (reference sequence). CDR3 bases: TGTGCCAGCAGCTTGGCAGGAACTAACTATGGCTACACCTTC. Protein sequence: CASSLAGTNYGYTF. Full variable domain (remainder filled in from reference TRBV5-4 and TRBJ1-2): ETGVTQSPTHLIKTRGQQVTLRCSSQSGHNTVSWYQQALGQGPQFIFQYYREEENGRGNFPPRFSGLQFPNYSSELNVNALELDDSALYLCASSLAGTNYGYTFGSGTRLTVV.

The chain employs TRBV5-1 and TRBJ2-2; D uncertain. V lost 0 bases and J lost 7, with 7 bases in between. Germline V CDR1 and CDR2: SGHRS, YFSETQ. This CDR3 is built from 13 residues. CDR3 in amino acids: CASSLEDNGELFF. CDR3 DNA: TGCGCCAGCAGCTTGGAGGATAACGGGGAGCTGTTTTTT.

This chain uses TRBV12-5 with TRBJ2-4; D remains unclear. Germline V gene data show CDR1 as LGHNT and CDR2 as FRNRAP. V lost 6 bases to trimming and J lost 7 bases, with 19 bases between them. The CDR3 covers 15 residues. The CDR3 nucleotides read TGTGCTAGTGGCCACCCCCCGACGGTCGGGAACATTCAGTACTTC. Its translation is CASGHPPTVGNIQYF.